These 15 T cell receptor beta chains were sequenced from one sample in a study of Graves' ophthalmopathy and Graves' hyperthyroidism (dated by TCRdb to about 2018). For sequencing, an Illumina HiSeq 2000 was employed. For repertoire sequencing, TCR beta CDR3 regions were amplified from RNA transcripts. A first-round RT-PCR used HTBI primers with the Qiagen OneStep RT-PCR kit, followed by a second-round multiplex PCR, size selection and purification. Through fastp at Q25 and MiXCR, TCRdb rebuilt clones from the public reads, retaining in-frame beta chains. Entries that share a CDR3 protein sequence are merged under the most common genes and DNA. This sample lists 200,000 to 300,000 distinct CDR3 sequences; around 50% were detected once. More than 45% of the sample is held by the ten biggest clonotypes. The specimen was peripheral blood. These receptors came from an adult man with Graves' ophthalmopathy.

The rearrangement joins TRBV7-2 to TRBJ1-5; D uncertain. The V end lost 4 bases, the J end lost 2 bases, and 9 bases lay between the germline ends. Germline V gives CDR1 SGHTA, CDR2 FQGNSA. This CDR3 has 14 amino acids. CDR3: CASSYEDGNQPQHF. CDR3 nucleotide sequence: TGTGCCAGCAGCTACGAGGACGGCAATCAGCCCCAGCATTTT.

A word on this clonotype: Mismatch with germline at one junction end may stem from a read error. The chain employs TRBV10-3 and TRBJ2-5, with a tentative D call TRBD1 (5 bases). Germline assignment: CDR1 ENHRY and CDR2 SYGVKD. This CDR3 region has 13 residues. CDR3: CASSKDMQETQYF. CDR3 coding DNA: TGTGCCAGCAGTAAGGACATGCAAGAGACCCAGTACTTC.

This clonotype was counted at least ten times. As DNA, the CDR3 is TGTGCCAGCAGCCTATCGACAGGGGAGGCCTATGGCTACACCTTC. Translating gives CASSLSTGEAYGYTF. The chain couples TRBV5-8 to TRBJ1-2; 8 positions agree with TRBD1. Unmatched junction bases numbered 9, after V lost 4 bases and J lost 4 bases. The CDR3 sequence is 15 residues long. Germline CDR1 reads SGHTS; CDR2 reads YDEGEE.

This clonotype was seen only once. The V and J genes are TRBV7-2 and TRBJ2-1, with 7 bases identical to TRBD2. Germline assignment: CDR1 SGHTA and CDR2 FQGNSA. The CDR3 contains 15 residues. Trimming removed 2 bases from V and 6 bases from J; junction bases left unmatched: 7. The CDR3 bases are TGTGCCAGCAGCTTACTCGGCTTAGCGGGCAATGAGCAGTTCTTC. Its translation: CASSLLGLAGNEQFF. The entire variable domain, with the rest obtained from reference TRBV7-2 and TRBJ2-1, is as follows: GAGVSQSPSNKVTEKGKDVELRCDPISGHTALYWYRQSLGQGLEFLIYFQGNSAPDKSGLPSDRFSAERTGGSVSTLTIQRTQQEDSAVYLCASSLLGLAGNEQFFGPGTRLTVL.

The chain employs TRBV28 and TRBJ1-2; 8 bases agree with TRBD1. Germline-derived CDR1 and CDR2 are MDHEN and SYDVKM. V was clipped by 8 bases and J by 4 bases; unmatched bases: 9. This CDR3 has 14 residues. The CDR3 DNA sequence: TGTGCCAGCCTTGGGACAGGACAGATCTATGGCTACACCTTC. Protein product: CASLGTGQIYGYTF.

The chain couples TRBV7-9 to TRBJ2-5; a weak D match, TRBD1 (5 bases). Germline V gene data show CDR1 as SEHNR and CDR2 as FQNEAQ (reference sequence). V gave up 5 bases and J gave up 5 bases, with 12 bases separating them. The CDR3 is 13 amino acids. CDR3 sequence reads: CASSQAGMETQYF. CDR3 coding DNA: TGTGCCAGCAGCCAAGCAGGGATGGAGACCCAGTACTTC.

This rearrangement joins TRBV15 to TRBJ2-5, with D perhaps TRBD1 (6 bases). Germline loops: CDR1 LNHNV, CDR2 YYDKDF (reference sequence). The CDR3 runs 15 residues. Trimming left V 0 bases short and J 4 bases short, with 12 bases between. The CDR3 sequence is CATSRDRGRGETQYF. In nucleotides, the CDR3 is TGTGCCACCAGCAGAGATCGGGGCAGGGGAGAGACCCAGTACTTC.

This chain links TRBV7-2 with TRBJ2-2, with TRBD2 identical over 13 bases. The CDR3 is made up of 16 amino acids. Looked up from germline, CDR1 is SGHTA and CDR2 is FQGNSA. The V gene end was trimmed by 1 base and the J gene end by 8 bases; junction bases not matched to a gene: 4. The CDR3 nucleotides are TGTGCCAGCAGCTTAGTCGGACTAGCGGGAGTGGGGGAGCTGTTTTTT. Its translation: CASSLVGLAGVGELFF.

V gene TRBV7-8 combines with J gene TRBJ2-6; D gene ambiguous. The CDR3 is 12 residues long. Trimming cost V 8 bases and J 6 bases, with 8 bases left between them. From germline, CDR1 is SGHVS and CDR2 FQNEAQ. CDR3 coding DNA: TGTGCCAGCTCGACGGAGGCCAACGTCCTGACTTTC. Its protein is CASSTEANVLTF.

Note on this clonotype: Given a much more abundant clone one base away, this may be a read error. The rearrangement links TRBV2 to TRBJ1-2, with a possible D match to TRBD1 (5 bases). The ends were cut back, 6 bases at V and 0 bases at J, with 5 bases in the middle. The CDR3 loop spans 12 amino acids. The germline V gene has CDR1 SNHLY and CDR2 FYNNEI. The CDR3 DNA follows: TGTGCCAGCAGGGGGGCTAACTATGGCTACACCTTC. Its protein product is CASRGANYGYTF.

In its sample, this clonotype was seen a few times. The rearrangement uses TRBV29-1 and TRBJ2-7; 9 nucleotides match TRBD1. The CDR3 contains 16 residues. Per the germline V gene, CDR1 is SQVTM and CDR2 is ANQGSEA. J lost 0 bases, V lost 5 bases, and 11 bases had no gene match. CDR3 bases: TGCAGCGTTCCGGGACAGGGCGGTGGGGTCTCCTACGAGCAGTACTTC. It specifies CSVPGQGGGVSYEQYF.

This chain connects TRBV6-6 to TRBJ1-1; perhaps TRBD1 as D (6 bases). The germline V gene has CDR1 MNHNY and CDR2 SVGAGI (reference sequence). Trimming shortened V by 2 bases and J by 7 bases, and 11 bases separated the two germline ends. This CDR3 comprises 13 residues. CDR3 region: CASSYNQGIEAFF. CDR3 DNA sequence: TGTGCCAGCAGTTACAACCAGGGGATTGAAGCTTTCTTT.

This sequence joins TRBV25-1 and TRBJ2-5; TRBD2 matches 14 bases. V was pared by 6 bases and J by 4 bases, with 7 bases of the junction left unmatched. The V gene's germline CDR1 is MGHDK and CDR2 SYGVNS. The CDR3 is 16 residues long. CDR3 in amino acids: CASSGTSGGLLETQYF. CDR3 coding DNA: TGTGCCAGCAGCGGGACTAGCGGGGGTCTTTTAGAGACCCAGTACTTC.

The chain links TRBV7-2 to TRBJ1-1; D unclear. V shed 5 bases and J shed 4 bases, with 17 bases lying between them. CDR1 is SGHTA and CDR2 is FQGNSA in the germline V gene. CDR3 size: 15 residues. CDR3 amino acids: CASSQDLSAPTEAFF. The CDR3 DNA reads TGTGCCAGCAGCCAAGATCTGTCGGCCCCCACTGAAGCTTTCTTT.

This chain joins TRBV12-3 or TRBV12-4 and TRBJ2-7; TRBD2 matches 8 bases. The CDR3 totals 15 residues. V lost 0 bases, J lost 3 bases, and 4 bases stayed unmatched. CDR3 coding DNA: TGTGCCAGCAGTTTAGCGCGGGGACTAGTCTACGAGCAGTACTTC. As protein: CASSLARGLVYEQYF.